This T cell receptor (beta chain) is from a study of blood T cell repertoires in COVID-19. Clones were read by immunoSEQ multiplex PCR, and TCRdb kept only the in-frame ones, dropping some. The table records about 64,000 clones, just over 90% of them present only once. This TCR was sampled from a human donor in a cohort sampled during active COVID-19. The specimen sequenced was peripheral blood.

The CDR3 DNA reads TGTGCCAGCAGTTTATGGCTAGAAAGAGCCCACGAGCAGTACTTC. Translating gives CASSLWLERAHEQYF. This chain uses TRBV27 with TRBJ2-7; no clear D gene. This CDR3 region has 15 residues. Per germline, CDR1 MNHEY and CDR2 SMNVEV (reference sequence). V was shortened by 1 base and J by 5 bases, with 15 bases between the two germline ends.